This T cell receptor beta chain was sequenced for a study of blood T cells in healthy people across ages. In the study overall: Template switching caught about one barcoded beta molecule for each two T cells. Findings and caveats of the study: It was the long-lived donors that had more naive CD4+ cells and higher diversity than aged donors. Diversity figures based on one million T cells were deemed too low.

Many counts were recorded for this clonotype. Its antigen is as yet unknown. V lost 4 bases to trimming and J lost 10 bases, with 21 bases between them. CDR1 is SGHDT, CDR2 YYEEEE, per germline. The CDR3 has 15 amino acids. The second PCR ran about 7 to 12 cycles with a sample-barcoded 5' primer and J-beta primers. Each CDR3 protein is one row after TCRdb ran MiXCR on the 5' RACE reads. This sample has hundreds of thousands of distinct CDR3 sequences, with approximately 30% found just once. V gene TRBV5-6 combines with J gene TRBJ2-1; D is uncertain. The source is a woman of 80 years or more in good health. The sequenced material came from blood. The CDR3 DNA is TGTGCCAGCAGCCAGACAAACCGAAGAGTAGGAGAGCAGTTCTTC. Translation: CASSQTNRRVGEQFF.